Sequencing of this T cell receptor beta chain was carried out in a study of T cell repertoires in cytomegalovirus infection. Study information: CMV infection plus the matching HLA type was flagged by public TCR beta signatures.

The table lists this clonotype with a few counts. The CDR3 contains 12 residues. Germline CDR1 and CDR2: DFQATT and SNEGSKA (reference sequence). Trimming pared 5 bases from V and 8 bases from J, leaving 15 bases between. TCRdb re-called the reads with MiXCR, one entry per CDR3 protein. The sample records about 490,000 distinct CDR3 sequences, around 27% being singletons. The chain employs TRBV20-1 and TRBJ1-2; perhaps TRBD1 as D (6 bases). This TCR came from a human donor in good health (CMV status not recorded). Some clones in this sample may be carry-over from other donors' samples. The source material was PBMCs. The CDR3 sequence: CSALPRTEGYTF. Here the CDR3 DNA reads TGCAGTGCTTTACCCCGGACAGAGGGCTACACCTTC.